One and the same sample provided the 19 T cell receptor beta chains below, sequenced in a study of cytomegalovirus exposure and HLA in healthy donors (dated by TCRdb to about 2017). Libraries came from the immunoSEQ multiplex PCR assay. A mixture of 60 forward primers for TCR Vbeta segments and 13 reverse primers for TCR Jbeta segments was used in the multiplex PCR. The clones in this table, taken by TCRdb from immuneACCESS, are in-frame only. Not every clone is retained; where verified, under half of the shortfall comes from an unresolved V gene, and the cause of the rest is unknown. The sample yields more than 150,000 clones; 75% to 80% were counted once. Of the sample, about 14% falls within the top ten clones. Material: PBMCs. Source of these receptors: a man aged 45-65 years in good health and CMV-seropositive.

The rearrangement links TRBV6-6 to TRBJ2-3; the D gene is possibly TRBD1 (5 bases). The CDR3 has 14 amino acids. Between the trimmed V and J ends, which lost 7 bases and 1 base, there was a span of 12 bases. The germline V gene has CDR1 MNHNY and CDR2 SVGAGI (reference sequence). DNA for the CDR3: TGTGCCAGCACCCCGGAAGGGGGCACAGATACGCAGTATTTT. Translating gives CASTPEGGTDTQYF.

This clone was observed a few times. This chain connects TRBV7-8 to TRBJ2-5; D may be TRBD2 (6 bases). Looked up from germline, CDR1 is SGHVS and CDR2 is FQNEAQ. CDR3 length equals 14 residues. V lost 3 bases and J 1 base, leaving 9 bases between the germline ends. The CDR3 DNA reads as TGTGCCAGCAGCTTCCGGGACTCCCAAGAGACCCAGTACTTC. This encodes CASSFRDSQETQYF.

This chain connects TRBV5-6 to TRBJ2-2; D is uncertain. Germline V lookup: CDR1 SGHDT, CDR2 YYEEEE. This CDR3 has 12 amino acids. Trimming stripped 5 bases from V and 5 bases from J, with 7 bases between. CDR3 region: CASRLATGELFF. The DNA for the CDR3 is TGTGCCAGCAGGTTAGCTACCGGGGAGCTGTTTTTT.

As to this clone: The same CDR3 arises from other DNA sequences in this sample as well. The rearrangement joins TRBV4-1 to TRBJ2-1; TRBD2 might be the D (6 bases). CDR1 and CDR2 (germline): MGHRA, YSYEKL. V lost 3 bases, J lost 0 bases, and 9 bases lay in between. The CDR3 has 15 residues. The CDR3 DNA reads TGCGCCAGCAGCCAGGAGCGGGCCTCCTACAATGAGCAGTTCTTC. Translating it yields CASSQERASYNEQFF.

The J gene is TRBJ1-2, the V gene TRBV11-2; 9 bases align to TRBD1. CDR1 SGHAT and CDR2 FQNNGV come from the germline V gene. V trimming: 5 bases; J trimming: 7 bases; junction bases outside the gene matches: 11. The CDR3 runs 15 residues. This CDR3 reads CASSAVQGAGTGYTF. CDR3 bases: TGTGCCAGCAGCGCCGTACAGGGGGCAGGAACTGGCTACACCTTC.

The chain couples TRBV25-1 to TRBJ2-5; 8 positions agree with TRBD1. CDR1 and CDR2 (germline): MGHDK, SYGVNS. After removal of 4 bases from V and 6 bases from J, the junction contained 4 bases not matched to a gene. This CDR3 is built from 13 residues. The CDR3 spells CASSGGQVKTQYF. The CDR3 region has the DNA TGTGCCAGCAGTGGGGGACAGGTGAAGACCCAGTACTTC.

Written as DNA, the CDR3 is TGTGCCAGCAGCTTAGTGGGACAGGGGGATCAGCCCCAGCATTTT. Its protein product is CASSLVGQGDQPQHF. The V and J genes are TRBV7-9 and TRBJ1-5, with TRBD1 identical over 11 bases. The CDR3 extends over 15 amino acids. Germline V CDR1 and CDR2: SEHNR, FQNEAQ (reference sequence). V shed 1 base, J shed 5 bases, and the junction held 1 base outside the gene matches.

The V gene is TRBV7-9, the J gene TRBJ1-2, with 7 bases fitting TRBD1. The CDR3 length is 15 residues. The V gene end was trimmed by 8 bases and the J gene end by 3 bases; junction bases not matched to a gene: 12. Germline V gives CDR1 SEHNR, CDR2 FQNEAQ (reference sequence). The CDR3 DNA sequence: TGTGCCAGCGGTCGTGGGGACAGCCTGGACTATGGCTACACCTTC. Translation gives CASGRGDSLDYGYTF.

This chain connects TRBV9 to TRBJ1-1; the D gene is possibly TRBD1 (6 bases). The V and J ends lost 3 bases and 1 base respectively, with 7 bases between them. Germline lookup yields CDR1 SGDLS and CDR2 YYNGEE. CDR3 length: 13 residues. The CDR3 DNA reads as TGTGCCAGCAGCGCGGACAGGAACACTGAAGCTTTCTTT. It is translated as CASSADRNTEAFF.

In this sample, this clone turned up once. This rearrangement joins TRBV6-5 to TRBJ1-1; D gene uncertain. Germline assignment: CDR1 MNHEY and CDR2 SVGAGI. This CDR3 comprises 14 residues. Trimming removed 6 bases at V and 4 bases at J, with 15 bases between. The DNA for the CDR3 is TGTGCCAGCAGCCCTCTCGGTCCCCGCACTGAAGCTTTCTTT. It specifies CASSPLGPRTEAFF.

This chain uses TRBV7-9 with TRBJ2-7, with 7 bases that match TRBD1. Trimming at V came to 5 bases and at J to 4 bases, leaving 5 bases not matched to a gene. CDR1 SEHNR and CDR2 FQNEAQ come from the germline V gene (reference sequence). The CDR3 has 13 amino acids. CDR3 sequence reads: CASSPGTVYEQYV. The CDR3 DNA is TGTGCCAGCAGCCCCGGGACAGTTTACGAGCAGTACGTC.

The J gene is TRBJ1-3, the V gene TRBV11-2, with D possibly being TRBD1 (6 bases). Trimming took off 5 bases at V and 1 base at J, with 12 bases between the two ends. Germline lookup yields CDR1 SGHAT and CDR2 FQNNGV. CDR3 length: 15 residues. CDR3 sequence reads: CASSPRGGSGNTIYF. For the CDR3, the DNA is TGTGCCAGCAGCCCAAGGGGGGGATCTGGAAACACCATATATTTT. Full variable domain (missing parts from reference TRBV11-2 and TRBJ1-3): EAGVAQSPRYKIIEKRQSVAFWCNPISGHATLYWYQQILGQGPKLLIQFQNNGVVDDSQLPKDRFSAERLKGVDSTLKIQPAKLEDSAVYLCASSPRGGSGNTIYFGEGSWLTVV.

The chain combines TRBV27 with TRBJ2-3; the D gene is possibly TRBD1 (6 bases). Germline V gene sequence: CDR1 MNHEY, CDR2 SMNVEV (reference sequence). The CDR3 spans 14 residues. Trimming left V 2 bases short and J 4 bases short, with 10 bases between. The CDR3 DNA sequence: TGTGCCAGCAGTTTACAGGGGCCCGCAGATACGCAGTATTTT. Encoded protein: CASSLQGPADTQYF.

The chain employs TRBV4-3 and TRBJ1-3; weak D call: TRBD1 (6 bases). Trimming took off 0 bases at V and 2 bases at J, with 8 bases between the two ends. This CDR3 contains 15 residues. Germline CDR1 reads LGHNA; CDR2 reads YSLEER. The CDR3 loop is CASSQDHRAGNTIYF. CDR3 nucleotide sequence: TGCGCCAGCAGCCAAGATCACAGGGCTGGAAACACCATATATTTT.

The chain couples TRBV6-5 to TRBJ1-1; D is possibly TRBD1 (6 bases). V was trimmed by 2 bases and J by 7 bases, leaving 14 bases between them. Germline-derived CDR1 and CDR2 are MNHEY and SVGAGI. This CDR3 spans 14 amino acids. CDR3 sequence reads: CASSYGDTLFEAFF. The CDR3 DNA sequence: TGTGCCAGCAGTTACGGGGACACCTTGTTTGAAGCTTTCTTT.

The chain carries TRBV14 and TRBJ2-1, with TRBD2 matching 7 bases. The CDR3 covers 13 residues. The germline gives CDR1 SGHDN, CDR2 FVKESK. V was pared by 6 bases and J by 5 bases, with 4 bases of the junction left unmatched. CDR3 sequence (DNA): TGTGCCAGCAGTCTCGGACTAGACAATGAGCAGTTCTTC. This codes for CASSLGLDNEQFF.

This chain uses TRBV6-1 with TRBJ2-7, with TRBD1 as a possible D gene (5 bases). CDR1 and CDR2 (germline): MNHNS, SASEGT. CDR3 length: 13 residues. V shed 6 bases and J shed 4 bases, with 13 bases lying between them. This CDR3 reads CASSRALIYEQYV. The CDR3 DNA follows: TGTGCCAGCAGCAGGGCCCTTATTTACGAGCAGTACGTC.

This chain joins TRBV7-8 and TRBJ2-1; possibly TRBD2 for D (5 bases). Deletions cut 0 bases from V and 9 bases from J, with 6 bases between. Germline values: CDR1 SGHVS, CDR2 FQNEAQ. CDR3 length: 12 residues. This CDR3 reads CASSLAGSEQFF. CDR3 sequence (DNA): TGTGCCAGCAGCTTAGCGGGGAGTGAGCAGTTCTTC. Using reference TRBV7-8 and TRBJ2-1 for the parts outside the CDR3, the full variable domain is GAGVSQSPRYKVAKRGQDVALRCDPISGHVSLFWYQQALGQGPEFLTYFQNEAQLDKSGLPSDRFFAERPEGSVSTLKIQRTQQEDSAVYLCASSLAGSEQFFGPGTRLTVL.

This clone occurred a few times. V and J are TRBV5-1 and TRBJ1-1, with D tentatively TRBD1 (5 bases). Germline loops: CDR1 SGHRS, CDR2 YFSETQ. The V gene lost 3 bases and the J gene lost 4 bases, with 10 bases spanning the gap. CDR3 size: 13 residues. In DNA, the CDR3 is TGCGCCAGCAGCTACGACAGTCCCACTGAAGCTTTCTTT. Translation gives CASSYDSPTEAFF.